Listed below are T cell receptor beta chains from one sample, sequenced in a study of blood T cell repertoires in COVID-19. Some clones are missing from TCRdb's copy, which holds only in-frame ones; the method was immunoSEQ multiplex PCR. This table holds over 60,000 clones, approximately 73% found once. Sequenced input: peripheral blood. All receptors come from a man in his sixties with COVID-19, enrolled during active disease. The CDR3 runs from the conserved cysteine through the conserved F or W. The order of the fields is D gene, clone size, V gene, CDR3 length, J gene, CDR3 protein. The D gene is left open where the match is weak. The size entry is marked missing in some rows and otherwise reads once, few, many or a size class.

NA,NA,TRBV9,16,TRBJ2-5,CASSSRRGGGWETQYF
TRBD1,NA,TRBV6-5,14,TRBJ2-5,CASASGQGAETQYF
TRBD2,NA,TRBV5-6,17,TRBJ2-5,CASSLGSLAEVSETQYF
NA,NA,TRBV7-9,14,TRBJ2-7,CASSLRDFSYEQYF
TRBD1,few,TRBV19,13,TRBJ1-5,CAISDRDNQPQHF
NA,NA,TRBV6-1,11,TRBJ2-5,CASSPQETQYF
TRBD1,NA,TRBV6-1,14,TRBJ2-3,CASSETGRTDTQYF
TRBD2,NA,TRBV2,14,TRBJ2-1,CASSELAGVGEQFF
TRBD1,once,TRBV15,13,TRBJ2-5,CATSPGTAETQYF
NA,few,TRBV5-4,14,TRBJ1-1,CASSPQGGNTEAFF
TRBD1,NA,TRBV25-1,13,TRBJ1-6,CASRDRENSPLHF
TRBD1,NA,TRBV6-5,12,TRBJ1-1,CASNRGDTEAFF
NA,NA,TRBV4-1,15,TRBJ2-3,CASSQDRSRPDTQYF
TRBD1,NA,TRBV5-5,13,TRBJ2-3,CASSSTGGNTQYF
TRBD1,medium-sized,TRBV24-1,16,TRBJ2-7,CATSDGTGASYYEQYF
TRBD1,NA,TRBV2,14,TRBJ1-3,CASSDGTAGNTIYF
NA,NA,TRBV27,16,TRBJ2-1,CASTPVRGLKYNEQFF
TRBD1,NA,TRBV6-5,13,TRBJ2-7,CASKRTGPYEQYF
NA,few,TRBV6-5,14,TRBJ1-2,CASSTDRSYYGYTF
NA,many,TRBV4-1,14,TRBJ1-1,CASSLPGGYTEAFF
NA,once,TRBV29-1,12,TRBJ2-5,CAPTGSDETQYF
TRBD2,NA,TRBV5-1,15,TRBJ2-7,CASRELAGESYEQYF
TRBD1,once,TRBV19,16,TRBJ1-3,CASSAGTGYDGNTIYF
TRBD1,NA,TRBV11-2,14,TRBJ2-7,CASSSRQGPYEQYF
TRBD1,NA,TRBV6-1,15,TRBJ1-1,CASSELTGGGTEAFF